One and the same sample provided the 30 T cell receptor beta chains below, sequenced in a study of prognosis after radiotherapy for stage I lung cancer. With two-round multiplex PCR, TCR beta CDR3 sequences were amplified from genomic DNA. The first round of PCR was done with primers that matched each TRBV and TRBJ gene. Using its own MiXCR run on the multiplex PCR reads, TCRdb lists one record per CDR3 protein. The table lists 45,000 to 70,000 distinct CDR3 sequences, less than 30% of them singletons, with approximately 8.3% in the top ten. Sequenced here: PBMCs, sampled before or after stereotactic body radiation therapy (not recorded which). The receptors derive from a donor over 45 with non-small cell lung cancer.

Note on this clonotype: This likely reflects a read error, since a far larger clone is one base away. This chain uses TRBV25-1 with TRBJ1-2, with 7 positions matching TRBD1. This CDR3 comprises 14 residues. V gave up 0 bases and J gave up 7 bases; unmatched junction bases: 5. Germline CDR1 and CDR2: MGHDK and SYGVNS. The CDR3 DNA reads TGTGCCAGCAGTGAATATGGGGCAGGGGGTGGCTACACCTTC. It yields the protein CASSEYGAGGGYTF.

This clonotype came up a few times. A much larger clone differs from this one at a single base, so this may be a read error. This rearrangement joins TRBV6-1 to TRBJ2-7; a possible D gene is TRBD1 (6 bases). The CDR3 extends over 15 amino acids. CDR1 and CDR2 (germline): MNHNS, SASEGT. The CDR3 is CASIQGTPFTYEQHF. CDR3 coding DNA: TGTGCCAGCATCCAAGGGACACCGTTTACCTACGAGCAGCACTTC.

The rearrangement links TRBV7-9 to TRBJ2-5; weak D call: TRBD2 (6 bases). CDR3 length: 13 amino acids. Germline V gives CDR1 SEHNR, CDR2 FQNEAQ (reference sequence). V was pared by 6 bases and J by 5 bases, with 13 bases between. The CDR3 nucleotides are TGTGCCAGCAGATGGGGAGGACGGGAGACCCAGTACTTC. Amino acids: CASRWGGRETQYF.

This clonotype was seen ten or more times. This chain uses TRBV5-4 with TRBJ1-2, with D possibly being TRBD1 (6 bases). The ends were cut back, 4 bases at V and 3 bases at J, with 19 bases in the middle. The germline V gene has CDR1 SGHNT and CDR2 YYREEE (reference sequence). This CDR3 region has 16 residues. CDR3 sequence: CASSPRTAYGDYGYTF. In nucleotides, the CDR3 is TGTGCCAGCAGCCCGCGGACAGCTTACGGAGACTATGGCTACACCTTC.

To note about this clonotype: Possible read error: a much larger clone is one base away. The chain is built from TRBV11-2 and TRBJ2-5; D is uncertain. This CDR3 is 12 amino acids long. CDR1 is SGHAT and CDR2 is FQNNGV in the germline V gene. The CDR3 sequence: CVSSLVRETQYF. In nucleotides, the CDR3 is TGTGTCAGCAGCTTAGTTCGGGAGACCCAGTACTTC.

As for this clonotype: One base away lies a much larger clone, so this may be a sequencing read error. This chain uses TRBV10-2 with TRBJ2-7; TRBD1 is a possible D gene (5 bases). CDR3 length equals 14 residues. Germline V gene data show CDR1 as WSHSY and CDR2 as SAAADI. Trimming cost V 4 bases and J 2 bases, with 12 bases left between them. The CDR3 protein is CASSGSDSTYEQYF. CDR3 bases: TGCGCCAGCAGTGGGTCTGACAGCACCTACGAGCAGTACTTC.

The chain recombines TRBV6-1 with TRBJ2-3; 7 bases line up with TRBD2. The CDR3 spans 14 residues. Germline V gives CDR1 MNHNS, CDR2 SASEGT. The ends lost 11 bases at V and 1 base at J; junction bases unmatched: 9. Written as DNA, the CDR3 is TGTGCCGGCAAGGGGACTATCCGCACAGATACGCAGTATTTT. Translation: CAGKGTIRTDTQYF.

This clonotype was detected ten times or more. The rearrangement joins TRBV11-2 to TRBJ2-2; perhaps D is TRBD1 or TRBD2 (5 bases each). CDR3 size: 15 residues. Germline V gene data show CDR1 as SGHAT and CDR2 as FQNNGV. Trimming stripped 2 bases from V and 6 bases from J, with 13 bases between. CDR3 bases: TGTGCCAGCAGCTTAATCGGTGGGGGTGCCGGGGAGCTGTTTTTT. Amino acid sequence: CASSLIGGGAGELFF.

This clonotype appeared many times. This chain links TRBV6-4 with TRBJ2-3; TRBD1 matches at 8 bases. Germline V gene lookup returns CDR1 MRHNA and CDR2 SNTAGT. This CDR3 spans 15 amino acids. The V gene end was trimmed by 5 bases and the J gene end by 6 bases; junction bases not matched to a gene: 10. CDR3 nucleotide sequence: TGTGCCAGCAGTTACCAGTCCAACAGGGGGGATACGCAGTATTTT. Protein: CASSYQSNRGDTQYF.

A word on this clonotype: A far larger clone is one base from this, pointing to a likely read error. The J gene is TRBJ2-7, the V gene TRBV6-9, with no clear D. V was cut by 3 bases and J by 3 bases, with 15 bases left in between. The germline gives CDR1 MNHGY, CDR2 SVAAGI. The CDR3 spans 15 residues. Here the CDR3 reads CASSYSDGSDYEQYF. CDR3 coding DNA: TGTGCCAGCAGTTACTCTGACGGTTCCGACTACGAGCAGTACTTC.

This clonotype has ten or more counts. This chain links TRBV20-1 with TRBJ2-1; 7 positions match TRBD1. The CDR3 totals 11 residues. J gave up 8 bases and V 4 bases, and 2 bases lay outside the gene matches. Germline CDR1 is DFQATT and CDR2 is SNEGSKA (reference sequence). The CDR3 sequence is CSATGGDEQFF. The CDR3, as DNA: TGCAGTGCTACAGGGGGTGATGAGCAGTTCTTC.

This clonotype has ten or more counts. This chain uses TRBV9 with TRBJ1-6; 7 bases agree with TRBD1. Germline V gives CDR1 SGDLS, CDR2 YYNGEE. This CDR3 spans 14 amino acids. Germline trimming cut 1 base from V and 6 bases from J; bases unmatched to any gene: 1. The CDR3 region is CASSVRQGNSPLHF. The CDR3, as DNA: TGTGCCAGCAGCGTAAGACAGGGTAATTCACCCCTCCACTTT.

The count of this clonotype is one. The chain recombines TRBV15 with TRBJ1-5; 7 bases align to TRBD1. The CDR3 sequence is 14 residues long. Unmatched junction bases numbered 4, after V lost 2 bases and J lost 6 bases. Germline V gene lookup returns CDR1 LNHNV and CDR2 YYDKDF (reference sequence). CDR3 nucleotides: TGTGCCACCAGCAGATATCCAGGGGGTCAGCCCCAGCATTTT. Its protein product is CATSRYPGGQPQHF.

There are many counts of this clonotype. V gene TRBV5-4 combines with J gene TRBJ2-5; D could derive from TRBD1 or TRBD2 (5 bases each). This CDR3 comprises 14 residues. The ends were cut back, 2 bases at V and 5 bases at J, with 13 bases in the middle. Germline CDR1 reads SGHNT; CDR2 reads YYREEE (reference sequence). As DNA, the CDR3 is TGTGCCAGCAGCTTACCCGGGACCCGGGAGACCCAGTACTTC. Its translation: CASSLPGTRETQYF.

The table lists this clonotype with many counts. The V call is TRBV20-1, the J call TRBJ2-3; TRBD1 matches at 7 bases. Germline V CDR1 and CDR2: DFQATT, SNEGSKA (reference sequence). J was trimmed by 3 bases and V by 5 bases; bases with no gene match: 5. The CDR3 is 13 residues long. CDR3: CSAQTGATDTQYF. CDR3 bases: TGCAGTGCTCAAACAGGGGCGACAGATACGCAGTATTTT.

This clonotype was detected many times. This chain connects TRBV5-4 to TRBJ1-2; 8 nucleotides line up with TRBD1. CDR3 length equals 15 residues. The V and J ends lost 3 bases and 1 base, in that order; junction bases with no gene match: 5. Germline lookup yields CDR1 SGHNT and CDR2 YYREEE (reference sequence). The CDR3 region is CASSSGTGDNYGYTF. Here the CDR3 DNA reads TGTGCCAGCAGCTCTGGGACAGGAGATAACTATGGCTACACCTTC.

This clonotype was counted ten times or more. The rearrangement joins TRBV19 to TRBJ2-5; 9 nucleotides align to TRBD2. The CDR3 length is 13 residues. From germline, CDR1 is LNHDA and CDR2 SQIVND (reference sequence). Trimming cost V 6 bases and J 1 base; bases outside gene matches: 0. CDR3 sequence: CASRTSGQETQYF. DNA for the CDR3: TGTGCCAGTAGGACTAGCGGCCAAGAGACCCAGTACTTC.

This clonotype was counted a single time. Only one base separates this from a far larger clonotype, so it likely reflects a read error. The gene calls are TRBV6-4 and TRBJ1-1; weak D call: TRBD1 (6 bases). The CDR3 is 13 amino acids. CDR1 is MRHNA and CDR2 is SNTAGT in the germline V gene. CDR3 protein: CASSEKTGSEDFF. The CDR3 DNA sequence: TGTGCCAGCAGTGAAAAGACAGGCTCTGAAGATTTCTTT.

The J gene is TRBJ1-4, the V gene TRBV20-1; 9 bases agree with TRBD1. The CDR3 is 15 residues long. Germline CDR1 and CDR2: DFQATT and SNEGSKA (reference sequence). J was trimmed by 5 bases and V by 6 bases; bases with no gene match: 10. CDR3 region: CSAGGGQGGNEKLFF. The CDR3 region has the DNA TGCAGTGCGGGGGGGGGACAGGGAGGGAATGAAAAACTGTTTTTT.

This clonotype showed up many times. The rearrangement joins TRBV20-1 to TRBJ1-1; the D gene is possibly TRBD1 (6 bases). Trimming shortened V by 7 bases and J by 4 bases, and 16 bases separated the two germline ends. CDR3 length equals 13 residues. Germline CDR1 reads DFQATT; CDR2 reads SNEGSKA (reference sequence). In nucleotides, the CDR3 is TGCAGTGAAGAGGGGGTGGTAGGCACTGAAGCTTTCTTT. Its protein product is CSEEGVVGTEAFF.

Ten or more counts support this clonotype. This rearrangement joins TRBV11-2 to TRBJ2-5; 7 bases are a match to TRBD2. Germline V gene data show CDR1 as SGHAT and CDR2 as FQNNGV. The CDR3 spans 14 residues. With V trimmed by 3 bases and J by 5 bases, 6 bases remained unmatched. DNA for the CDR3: TGTGCCAGCAGCTTTAGCGGGTATCTGGAGACCCAGTACTTC. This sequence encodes CASSFSGYLETQYF.

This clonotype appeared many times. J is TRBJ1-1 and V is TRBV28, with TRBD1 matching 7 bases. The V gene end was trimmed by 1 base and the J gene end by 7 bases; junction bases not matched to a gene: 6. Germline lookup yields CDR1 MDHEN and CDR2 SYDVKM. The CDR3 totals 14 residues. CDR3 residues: CASSLFGTGVEAFF. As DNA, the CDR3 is TGTGCCAGCAGTTTATTCGGAACAGGGGTTGAAGCTTTCTTT. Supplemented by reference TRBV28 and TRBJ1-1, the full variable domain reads DVKVTQSSRYLVKRTGEKVFLECVQDMDHENMFWYRQDPGLGLRLIYFSYDVKMKEKGDIPEGYSVSREKKERFSLILESASTNQTSMYLCASSLFGTGVEAFFGQGTRLTVV.

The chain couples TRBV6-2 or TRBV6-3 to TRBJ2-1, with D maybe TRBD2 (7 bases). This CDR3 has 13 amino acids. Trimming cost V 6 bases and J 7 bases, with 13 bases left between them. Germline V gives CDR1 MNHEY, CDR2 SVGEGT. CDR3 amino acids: CASRGGAPNEQFF. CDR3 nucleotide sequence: TGTGCCAGCAGGGGGGGGGCGCCTAATGAGCAGTTCTTC.

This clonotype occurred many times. The CDR3 sequence: CASMGTSGGAQDTQYF. For the CDR3, the DNA is TGTGCCAGCATGGGGACTAGCGGGGGGGCCCAAGATACGCAGTATTTT. The V gene is TRBV6-4, the J gene TRBJ2-3; 16 bases are a match to TRBD2. The V gene end was trimmed by 7 bases and the J gene end by 5 bases; junction bases not matched to a gene: 6. In germline, CDR1 is MRHNA, CDR2 SNTAGT. The CDR3 has 16 amino acids.

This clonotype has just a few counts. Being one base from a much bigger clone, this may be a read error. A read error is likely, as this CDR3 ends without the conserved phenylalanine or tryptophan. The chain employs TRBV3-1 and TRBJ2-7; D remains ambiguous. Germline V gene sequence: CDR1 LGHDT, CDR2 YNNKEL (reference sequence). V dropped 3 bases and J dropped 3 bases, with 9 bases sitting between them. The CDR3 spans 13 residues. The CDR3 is CASSQGSGYEQYL. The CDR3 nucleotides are TGTGCCAGCAGCCAGGGTTCCGGCTACGAGCAGTACCTC.

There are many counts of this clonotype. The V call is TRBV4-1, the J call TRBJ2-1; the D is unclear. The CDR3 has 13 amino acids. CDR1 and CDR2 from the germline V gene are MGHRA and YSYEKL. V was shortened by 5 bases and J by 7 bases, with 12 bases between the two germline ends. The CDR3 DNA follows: TGCGCCAGCAGCTACCTCGTAGGAAATGAGCAGTTCTTC. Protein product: CASSYLVGNEQFF.

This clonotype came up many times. The CDR3 nucleotides read TGTGCCAGCAGTTTAGCGCGCCGACAGGTGTATGGCTACACCTTC. Protein product: CASSLARRQVYGYTF. The chain recombines TRBV12-3 or TRBV12-4 with TRBJ1-2, with TRBD1 as a possible D gene (6 bases). With 0 bases removed from V and 5 bases from J, the gap between germline ends came to 13 bases. This CDR3 comprises 15 residues.

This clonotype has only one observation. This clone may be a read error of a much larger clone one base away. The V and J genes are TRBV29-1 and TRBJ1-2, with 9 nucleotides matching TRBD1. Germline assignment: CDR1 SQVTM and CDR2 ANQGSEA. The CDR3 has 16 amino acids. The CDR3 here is CSVVQSPDRGNYCYTF. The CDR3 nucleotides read TGCAGCGTTGTACAATCACCGGACAGGGGAAACTATTGCTACACCTTC.

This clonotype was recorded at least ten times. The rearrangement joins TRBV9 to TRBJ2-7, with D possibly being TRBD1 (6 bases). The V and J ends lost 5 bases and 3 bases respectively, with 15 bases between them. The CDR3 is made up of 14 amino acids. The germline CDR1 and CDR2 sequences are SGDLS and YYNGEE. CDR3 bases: TGTGCCAGCAGAGTGCGTGAGACAGGCTACGAGCAGTACTTC. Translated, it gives CASRVRETGYEQYF.

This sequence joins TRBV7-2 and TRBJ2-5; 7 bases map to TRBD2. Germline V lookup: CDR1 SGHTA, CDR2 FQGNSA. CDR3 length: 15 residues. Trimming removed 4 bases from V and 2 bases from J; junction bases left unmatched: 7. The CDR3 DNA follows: TGTGCCAGCAGCTCCGGGGGGTGGGGACAAGAGACCCAGTACTTC. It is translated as CASSSGGWGQETQYF.